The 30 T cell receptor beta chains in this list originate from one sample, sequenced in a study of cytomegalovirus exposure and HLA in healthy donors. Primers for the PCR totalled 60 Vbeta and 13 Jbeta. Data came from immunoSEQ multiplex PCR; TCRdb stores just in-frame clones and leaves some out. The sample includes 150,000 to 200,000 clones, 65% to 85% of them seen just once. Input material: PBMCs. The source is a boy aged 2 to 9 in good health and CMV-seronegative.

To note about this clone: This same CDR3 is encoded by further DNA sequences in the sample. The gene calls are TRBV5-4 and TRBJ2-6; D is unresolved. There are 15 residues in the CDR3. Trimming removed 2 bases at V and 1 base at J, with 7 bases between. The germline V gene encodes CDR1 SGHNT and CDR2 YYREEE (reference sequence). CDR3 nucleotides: TGTGCCAGCAGCTTTGAACTTTCTGGGGCCAACGTCCTGACTTTC. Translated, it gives CASSFELSGANVLTF.

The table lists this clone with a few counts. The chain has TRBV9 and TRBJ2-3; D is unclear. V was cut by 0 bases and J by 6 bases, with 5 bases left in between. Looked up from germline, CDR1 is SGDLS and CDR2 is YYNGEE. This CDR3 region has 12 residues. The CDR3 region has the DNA TGTGCCAGCAGCGTAGAGCACGATACGCAGTATTTT. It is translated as CASSVEHDTQYF.

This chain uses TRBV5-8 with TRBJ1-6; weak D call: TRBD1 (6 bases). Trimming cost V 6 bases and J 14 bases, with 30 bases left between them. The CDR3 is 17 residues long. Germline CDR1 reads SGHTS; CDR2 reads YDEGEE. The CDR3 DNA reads TGTGCCAGCAACTTTCGGGGGGCCTCTCACCAATTCGGGACCCTCCACTTT. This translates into CASNFRGASHQFGTLHF.

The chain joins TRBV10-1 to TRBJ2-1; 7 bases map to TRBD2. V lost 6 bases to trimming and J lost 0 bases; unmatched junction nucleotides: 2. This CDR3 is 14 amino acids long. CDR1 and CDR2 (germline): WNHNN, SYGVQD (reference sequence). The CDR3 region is CASRTSISYNEQFF. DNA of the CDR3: TGCGCCAGCAGGACTAGCATCTCCTACAATGAGCAGTTCTTC.

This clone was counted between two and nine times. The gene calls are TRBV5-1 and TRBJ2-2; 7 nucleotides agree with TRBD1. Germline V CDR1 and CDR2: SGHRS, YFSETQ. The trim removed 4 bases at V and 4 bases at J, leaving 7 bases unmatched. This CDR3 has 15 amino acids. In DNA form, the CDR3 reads TGCGCCAGCAGCCCCACGACAGGGAGCACCGGGGAGCTGTTTTTT. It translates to CASSPTTGSTGELFF.

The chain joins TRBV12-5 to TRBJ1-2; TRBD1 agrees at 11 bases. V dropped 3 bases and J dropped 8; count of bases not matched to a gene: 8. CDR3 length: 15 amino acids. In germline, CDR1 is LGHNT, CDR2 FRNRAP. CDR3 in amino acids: CASGFRDRGLGGYTF. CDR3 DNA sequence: TGTGCTAGTGGTTTCCGGGACAGGGGGTTAGGGGGCTACACCTTC.

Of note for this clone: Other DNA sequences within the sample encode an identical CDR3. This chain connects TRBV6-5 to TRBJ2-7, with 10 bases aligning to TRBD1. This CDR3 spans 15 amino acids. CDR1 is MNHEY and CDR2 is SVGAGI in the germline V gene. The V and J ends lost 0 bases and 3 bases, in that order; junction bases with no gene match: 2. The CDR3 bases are TGTGCCAGCAGTTACTCGGGACAGGGGTTCTACGAGCAGTACTTC. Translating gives CASSYSGQGFYEQYF.

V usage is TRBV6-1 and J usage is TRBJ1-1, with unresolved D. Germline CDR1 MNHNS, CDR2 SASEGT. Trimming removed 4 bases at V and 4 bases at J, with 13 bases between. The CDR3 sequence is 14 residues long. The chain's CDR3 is CASSGLAPSTEAFF. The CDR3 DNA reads TGTGCCAGCAGTGGCCTGGCACCGTCCACTGAAGCTTTCTTT.

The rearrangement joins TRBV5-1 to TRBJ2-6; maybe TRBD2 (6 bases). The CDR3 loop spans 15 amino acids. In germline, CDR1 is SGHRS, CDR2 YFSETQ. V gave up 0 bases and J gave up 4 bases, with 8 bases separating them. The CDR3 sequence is CASSLGEAGANVLTF. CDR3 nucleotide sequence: TGCGCCAGCAGCTTGGGGGAGGCCGGGGCCAACGTCCTGACTTTC.

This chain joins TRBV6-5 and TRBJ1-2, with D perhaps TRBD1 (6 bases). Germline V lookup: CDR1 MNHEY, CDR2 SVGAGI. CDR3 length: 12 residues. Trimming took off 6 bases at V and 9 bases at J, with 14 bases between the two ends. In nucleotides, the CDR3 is TGTGCCAGCAGCATAGGGGGTCTAAGCTACACCTTC. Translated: CASSIGGLSYTF.

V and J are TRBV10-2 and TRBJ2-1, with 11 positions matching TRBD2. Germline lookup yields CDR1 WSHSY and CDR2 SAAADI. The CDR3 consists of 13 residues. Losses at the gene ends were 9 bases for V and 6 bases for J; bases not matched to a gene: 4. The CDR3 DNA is TGCGCCAGTTCGACTAGCGGGGTCAATGAGCAGTTCTTC. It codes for CASSTSGVNEQFF.

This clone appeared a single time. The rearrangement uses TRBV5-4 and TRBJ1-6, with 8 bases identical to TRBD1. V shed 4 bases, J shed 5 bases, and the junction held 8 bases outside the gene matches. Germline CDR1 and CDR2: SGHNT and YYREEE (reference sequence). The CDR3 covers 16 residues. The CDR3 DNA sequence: TGTGCCAGCAGCCCGGCAGGGGGCAATAATAATTCACCCCTCCACTTT. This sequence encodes CASSPAGGNNNSPLHF.

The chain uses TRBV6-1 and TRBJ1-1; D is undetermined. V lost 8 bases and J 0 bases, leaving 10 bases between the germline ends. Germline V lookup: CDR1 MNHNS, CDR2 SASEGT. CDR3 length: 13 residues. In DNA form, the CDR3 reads TGTGCCAGCTTAGCGATTTTGAACACTGAAGCTTTCTTT. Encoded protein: CASLAILNTEAFF.

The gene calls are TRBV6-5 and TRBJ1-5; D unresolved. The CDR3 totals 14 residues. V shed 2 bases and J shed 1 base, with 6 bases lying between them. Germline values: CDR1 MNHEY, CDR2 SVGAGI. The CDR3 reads CASSYVESNQPQHF. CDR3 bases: TGTGCCAGCAGTTACGTGGAGAGCAATCAGCCCCAGCATTTT.

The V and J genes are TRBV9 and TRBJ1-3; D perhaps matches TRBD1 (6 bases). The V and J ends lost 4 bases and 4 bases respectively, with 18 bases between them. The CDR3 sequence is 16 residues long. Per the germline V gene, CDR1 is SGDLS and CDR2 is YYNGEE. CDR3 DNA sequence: TGTGCCAGCAGCACCGAGGGACATCCCAGAGGAAACACCATATATTTT. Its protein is CASSTEGHPRGNTIYF.

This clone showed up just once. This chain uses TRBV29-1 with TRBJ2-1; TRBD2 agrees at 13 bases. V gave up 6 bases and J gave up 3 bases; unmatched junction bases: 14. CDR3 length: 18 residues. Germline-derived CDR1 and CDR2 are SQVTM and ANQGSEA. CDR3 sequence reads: CSVDGLAGARGYYNEQFF. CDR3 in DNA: TGCAGCGTGGACGGACTAGCGGGGGCCCGAGGCTACTACAATGAGCAGTTCTTC.

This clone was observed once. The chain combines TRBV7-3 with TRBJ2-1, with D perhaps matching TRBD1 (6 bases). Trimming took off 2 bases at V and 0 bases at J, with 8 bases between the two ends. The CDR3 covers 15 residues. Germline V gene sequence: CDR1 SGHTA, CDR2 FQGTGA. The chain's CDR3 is CASSLQGNSYNEQFF. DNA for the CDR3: TGTGCCAGCAGCTTACAGGGGAACTCCTACAATGAGCAGTTCTTC.

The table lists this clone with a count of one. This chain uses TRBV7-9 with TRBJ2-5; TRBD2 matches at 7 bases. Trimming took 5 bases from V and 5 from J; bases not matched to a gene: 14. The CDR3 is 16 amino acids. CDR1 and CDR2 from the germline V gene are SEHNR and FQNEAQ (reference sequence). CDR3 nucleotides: TGTGCCAGCAGCCTGATCATAGCGGGCGTGTCGGAGACCCAGTACTTC. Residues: CASSLIIAGVSETQYF.

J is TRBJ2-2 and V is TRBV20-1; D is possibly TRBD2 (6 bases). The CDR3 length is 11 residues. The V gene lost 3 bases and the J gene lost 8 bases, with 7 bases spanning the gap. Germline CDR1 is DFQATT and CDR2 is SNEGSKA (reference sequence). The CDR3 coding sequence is TGCAGTGCTAGTCGGGGGGGGGAGCTGTTTTTT. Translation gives CSASRGGELFF.

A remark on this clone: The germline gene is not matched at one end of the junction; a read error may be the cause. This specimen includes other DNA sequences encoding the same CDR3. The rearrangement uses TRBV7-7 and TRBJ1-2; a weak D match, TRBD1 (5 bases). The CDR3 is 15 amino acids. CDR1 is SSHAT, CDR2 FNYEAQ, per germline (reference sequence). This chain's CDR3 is CASSLAGGEDYGYTF. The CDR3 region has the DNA TGTGCTAGCAGCTTAGCGGGAGGGGAGGATTATGGCTACACCTTC.

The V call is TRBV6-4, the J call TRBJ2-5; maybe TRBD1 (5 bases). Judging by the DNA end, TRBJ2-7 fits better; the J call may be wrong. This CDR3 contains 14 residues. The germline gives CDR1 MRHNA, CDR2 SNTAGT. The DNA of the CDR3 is TGTGCCAGCAGTACCCGACAGTGCCCCTACGAGCAGTACTTC. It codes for CASSTRQCPYEQYF.

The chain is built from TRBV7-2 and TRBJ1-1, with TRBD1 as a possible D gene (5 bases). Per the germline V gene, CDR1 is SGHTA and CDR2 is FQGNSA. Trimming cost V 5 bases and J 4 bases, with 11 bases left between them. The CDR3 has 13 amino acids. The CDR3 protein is CASSVRVRTEAFF. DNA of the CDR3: TGTGCCAGCAGCGTCAGGGTACGCACTGAAGCTTTCTTT.

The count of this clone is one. The CDR3 DNA reads TGCGCCAGCAGCCATATTACGGGACAGGGGTTTCATGGCTACACCTTC. It yields the protein CASSHITGQGFHGYTF. The rearrangement joins TRBV4-3 to TRBJ1-2; 10 nucleotides match TRBD1. The CDR3 contains 16 residues. From germline, CDR1 is LGHNA and CDR2 YSLEER. V was clipped by 3 bases and J by 6 bases; unmatched bases: 10.

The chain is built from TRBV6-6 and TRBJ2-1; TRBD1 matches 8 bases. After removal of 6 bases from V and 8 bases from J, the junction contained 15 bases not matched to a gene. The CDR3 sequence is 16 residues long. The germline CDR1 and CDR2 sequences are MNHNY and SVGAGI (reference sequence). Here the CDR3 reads CASSRTVRQGRDEQFF. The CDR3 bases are TGTGCCAGCAGCCGTACCGTCCGACAGGGGAGAGATGAGCAGTTCTTC.

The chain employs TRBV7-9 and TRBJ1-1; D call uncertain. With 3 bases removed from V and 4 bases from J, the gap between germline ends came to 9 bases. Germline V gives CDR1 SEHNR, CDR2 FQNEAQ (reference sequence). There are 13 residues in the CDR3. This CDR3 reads CASSFSGFTEAFF. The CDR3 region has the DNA TGTGCCAGCAGCTTCTCGGGATTCACTGAAGCTTTCTTT.

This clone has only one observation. DNA of the CDR3: TGTGCCAGCAGCTCGTTTCGACAGGGAAGCGAGCAGTACTTC. It translates to CASSSFRQGSEQYF. The V gene is TRBV5-4, the J gene TRBJ2-7, with 7 bases that match TRBD1. The CDR3 has 14 amino acids. Germline loops: CDR1 SGHNT, CDR2 YYREEE (reference sequence). With V trimmed by 3 bases and J by 6 bases, 9 bases remained unmatched.

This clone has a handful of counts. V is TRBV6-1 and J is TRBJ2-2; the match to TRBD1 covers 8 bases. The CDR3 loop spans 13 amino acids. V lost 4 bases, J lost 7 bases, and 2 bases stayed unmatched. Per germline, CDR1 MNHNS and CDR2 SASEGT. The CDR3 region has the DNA TGTGCCAGCAGTGCACAGGGGGTCGGGGAGCTGTTTTTT. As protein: CASSAQGVGELFF.

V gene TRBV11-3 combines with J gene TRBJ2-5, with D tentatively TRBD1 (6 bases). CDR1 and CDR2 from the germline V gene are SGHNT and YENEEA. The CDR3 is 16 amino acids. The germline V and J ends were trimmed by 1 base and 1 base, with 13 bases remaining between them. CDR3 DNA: TGTGCCAGCAGCTTAGGAGCAGGGGCGGGCCAAGAGACCCAGTACTTC. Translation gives CASSLGAGAGQETQYF.

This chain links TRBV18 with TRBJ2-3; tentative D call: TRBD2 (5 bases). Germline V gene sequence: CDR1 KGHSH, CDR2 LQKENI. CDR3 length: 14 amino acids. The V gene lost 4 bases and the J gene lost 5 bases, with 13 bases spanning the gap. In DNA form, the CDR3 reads TGTGCCAGCTCACACCCCCAGAGCGGAGATACGCAGTATTTT. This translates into CASSHPQSGDTQYF.

The CDR3 DNA is TGTGCCAGTAGTGCCCCTAAGGGGCCCCGATACGAGCAGTACTTC. Its translation is CASSAPKGPRYEQYF. This chain connects TRBV19 to TRBJ2-7, with D possibly TRBD1 on 5 matching bases. Trimming removed 5 bases from V and 4 bases from J, with 18 bases in between. Germline V lookup: CDR1 LNHDA, CDR2 SQIVND (reference sequence). CDR3 length: 15 amino acids.